One sample yielded the 28 T cell receptor beta chains listed below, sequenced in a study of CD8+ T cells in alopecia areata. Sequencing templates came from extracted RNA that was reverse transcribed into cDNA. Sequencing was performed with immunoSEQ multiplex PCR; in TCRdb, only in-frame clones are kept and a portion is missing. This repertoire shows 210,000 or so clones, approximately 65% found once; its top ten account for 0.95% to 1.5%. Treatment given: oral pan-JAK inhibitor, 5-10 mg twice daily. The input for sequencing was CD4+ T cells sorted from blood, taken at week 44, from a patient treated with tofacitinib. These receptor sequences come from a human donor with alopecia areata.

This clone turned up a few times. This chain links TRBV30 with TRBJ1-2; D call uncertain. The CDR3 consists of 12 residues. CDR1 GTSNPN and CDR2 SVGIG come from the germline V gene (reference sequence). V was pared by 1 base and J by 4 bases, with 7 bases between. CDR3 coding DNA: TGTGCCTGGAGTGGGAATACCTATGGCTACACCTTC. This sequence encodes CAWSGNTYGYTF.

This chain uses TRBV29-1 with TRBJ1-1, with unresolved D. The CDR3 extends over 13 amino acids. V was shortened by 7 bases and J by 7 bases, with 19 bases between the two germline ends. CDR1 SQVTM and CDR2 ANQGSEA come from the germline V gene. The CDR3 region is CSAPRAGMGEAFF. CDR3 coding DNA: TGCAGCGCCCCTCGGGCGGGCATGGGTGAAGCTTTCTTT.

Turning to this clone: The sample contains more than one DNA sequence encoding this CDR3. The chain carries TRBV29-1 and TRBJ1-1, with D uncertain. CDR3 size: 10 residues. Trimming removed 6 bases at V and 5 bases at J, with 7 bases between. Germline V gene lookup returns CDR1 SQVTM and CDR2 ANQGSEA. CDR3 amino acids: CSVRETEAFF. In nucleotides, the CDR3 is TGCAGCGTGAGGGAGACTGAAGCTTTCTTT.

This sequence joins TRBV6-1 and TRBJ1-1; D might be TRBD1 (6 bases). V was pared by 6 bases and J by 1 base, with 15 bases between. CDR1 is MNHNS, CDR2 SASEGT, per germline. CDR3 length: 15 amino acids. CDR3 sequence: CASSGYGQRNTEAFF. The CDR3 bases are TGTGCCAGCAGCGGATACGGACAGCGGAACACTGAAGCTTTCTTT.

This clone was counted a few times. This chain links TRBV7-8 with TRBJ2-1; TRBD2 matches 10 bases. Germline-derived CDR1 and CDR2 are SGHVS and FQNEAQ. V dropped 1 base and J dropped 10; count of bases not matched to a gene: 1. This CDR3 region has 13 residues. Here the CDR3 reads CASSLELAGEQFF. For the CDR3, the DNA is TGTGCCAGCAGCTTAGAACTAGCGGGGGAGCAGTTCTTC.

The CDR3: CASSFVGGTEAFF. The CDR3 bases are TGCGCCAGCAGCTTTGTTGGCGGGACTGAAGCTTTCTTT. The chain combines TRBV5-1 with TRBJ1-1; no firm D call. Trimming shortened V by 2 bases and J by 5 bases, and 10 bases separated the two germline ends. Germline CDR1 is SGHRS and CDR2 is YFSETQ. The length of the CDR3 is 13 residues.

This clone showed up just once. This rearrangement joins TRBV28 to TRBJ1-6; maybe TRBD1 (6 bases). The CDR3 is 14 residues long. The ends were cut back, 7 bases at V and 7 bases at J, with 14 bases in the middle. Per the germline V gene, CDR1 is MDHEN and CDR2 is SYDVKM. The DNA for the CDR3 is TGTGCCAGCACCACAGGGACATCCAATTCACCCCTCCACTTT. It encodes CASTTGTSNSPLHF.

This clone was observed many times. Here the CDR3 DNA reads TGTGCCAGCAGTGTTGGGACTAGTTCTGTAGATACGCAGTATTTT. This translates into CASSVGTSSVDTQYF. The rearrangement uses TRBV2 and TRBJ2-3; 8 bases line up with TRBD2. This CDR3 has 15 amino acids. J was trimmed by 5 bases and V by 4 bases; bases with no gene match: 8. In germline, CDR1 is SNHLY, CDR2 FYNNEI.

The chain carries TRBV7-6 and TRBJ2-7; D possibly matches TRBD1 or TRBD2 (5 bases each). CDR1 is SGHVS, CDR2 FNYEAQ, per germline. Trimming took 1 base from V and 5 from J, leaving 6 bases between them. CDR3 size: 12 residues. The CDR3 nucleotides are TGTGCCAGCAGCTTAGGAGGGGACGAGCAGTACTTC. Translating it yields CASSLGGDEQYF.

As regards this clone: Other nucleotide sequences in the sample specify the same CDR3. This chain connects TRBV27 to TRBJ2-7; 8 nucleotides match TRBD1. Unmatched junction bases numbered 7, after V lost 4 bases and J lost 2 bases. This CDR3 contains 15 residues. CDR1 and CDR2 from the germline V gene are MNHEY and SMNVEV (reference sequence). The CDR3 is CASSSGQGRAYEQYF. The CDR3 DNA reads TGTGCCAGCAGTTCAGGACAGGGACGGGCCTACGAGCAGTACTTC.

This clone was found a few times. In DNA form, the CDR3 reads TGTGCCAGCAGTGAATTGGGACGGTTACAATTAGGGACCCAGTACTTC. This translates into CASSELGRLQLGTQYF. The genes are TRBV25-1 and TRBJ2-5; D possibly matches TRBD1 or TRBD2 (5 bases each). CDR1 is MGHDK, CDR2 SYGVNS, per germline. The CDR3 is 16 residues long. Trimming stripped 1 base from V and 7 bases from J, with 19 bases between. The full variable domain, rest sourced from reference TRBV25-1 and TRBJ2-5, is EADIYQTPRYLVIGTGKKITLECSQTMGHDKMYWYQQDPGMELHLIHYSYGVNSTEKGDLSSESTVSRIRTEHFPLTLESARPSHTSQYLCASSELGRLQLGTQYFGPGTRLLVL.

To note about this clone: A read error may account for a junction end that differs from germline. This chain connects TRBV10-3 to TRBJ1-2; D gene unclear. In germline, CDR1 is ENHRY, CDR2 SYGVKD. This CDR3 comprises 11 residues. CDR3 bases: TGTGCCAGCAGTTATGACTATGGCTACACCTTC. This sequence encodes CASSYDYGYTF.

The rearrangement links TRBV28 to TRBJ1-1, with a possible D match to TRBD1 (6 bases). CDR3 length: 13 amino acids. CDR1 and CDR2 from the germline V gene are MDHEN and SYDVKM. V was pared by 6 bases and J by 6 bases, with 14 bases between. The CDR3 region has the DNA TGTGCCAGCAGAGATACAGGGAGAGCTGAAGCTTTCTTT. This encodes CASRDTGRAEAFF.

The chain joins TRBV30 to TRBJ1-4; D gene unclear. Germline lookup yields CDR1 GTSNPN and CDR2 SVGIG (reference sequence). V was cut by 1 base and J by 0 bases, with 3 bases left in between. The CDR3 has 13 amino acids. The CDR3 DNA is TGTGCCTGGAGTGAAGCAACTAATGAAAAACTGTTTTTT. It codes for CAWSEATNEKLFF.

The table lists this clone with a few counts. J is TRBJ1-4 and V is TRBV29-1; D unresolved. The V and J ends lost 7 bases and 3 bases respectively, with 9 bases between them. The CDR3 extends over 12 amino acids. Germline V gene lookup returns CDR1 SQVTM and CDR2 ANQGSEA. The DNA of the CDR3 is TGCAGCGGCCGGCAGCCTAATGAAAAACTGTTTTTT. It codes for CSGRQPNEKLFF.

A few counts support this clone. The V call is TRBV5-1, the J call TRBJ2-1; 9 bases are a match to TRBD2. Germline V lookup: CDR1 SGHRS, CDR2 YFSETQ. V lost 0 bases to trimming and J lost 3 bases; unmatched junction nucleotides: 1. CDR3 size: 15 residues. DNA for the CDR3: TGCGCCAGCAGCTTGGGACTAGCGGTCTACAATGAGCAGTTCTTC. Its protein product is CASSLGLAVYNEQFF.

The chain recombines TRBV13 with TRBJ1-2; D uncertain. The germline V gene encodes CDR1 PRHDT and CDR2 FYEKMQ (reference sequence). The germline V and J ends were trimmed by 0 bases and 8 bases, with 10 bases remaining between them. The CDR3 length is 13 residues. The CDR3 reads CASSLGERYGYTF. The CDR3 DNA follows: TGTGCCAGCAGCTTAGGAGAGAGGTACGGCTACACCTTC.

This chain links TRBV29-1 with TRBJ2-2, with D possibly matching TRBD1 (5 bases). V was shortened by 4 bases and J by 1 base, with 7 bases between the two germline ends. CDR1 is SQVTM, CDR2 ANQGSEA, per germline. The CDR3 sequence is 13 residues long. CDR3 region: CSVVQENTGELFF. CDR3 coding DNA: TGCAGCGTTGTACAGGAGAACACCGGGGAGCTGTTTTTT.

V and J are TRBV7-2 and TRBJ2-3; D gene ambiguous. Deletions cut 1 base from V and 1 base from J, with 12 bases between. This CDR3 contains 16 residues. Germline V gene lookup returns CDR1 SGHTA and CDR2 FQGNSA. The CDR3 DNA is TGTGCCAGCAGCTTAGTAGGTCTAGGTGGCACAGATACGCAGTATTTT. It translates to CASSLVGLGGTDTQYF.

This clone showed up just once. The V gene is TRBV5-1, the J gene TRBJ2-5; D tentatively reads TRBD1 or TRBD2 (6 bases each). V gave up 1 base and J gave up 5 bases, with 12 bases separating them. This CDR3 contains 14 residues. Germline V CDR1 and CDR2: SGHRS, YFSETQ. The CDR3 nucleotides read TGCGCCAGCAGCTTGTCTACCGGGGGCGAGACCCAGTACTTC. It yields the protein CASSLSTGGETQYF. The whole variable domain, remainder taken from reference TRBV5-1 and TRBJ2-5, is KAGVTQTPRYLIKTRGQQVTLSCSPISGHRSVSWYQQTPGQGLQFLFEYFSETQRNKGNFPGRFSGRQFSNSRSEMNVSTLELGDSALYLCASSLSTGGETQYFGPGTRLLVL.

The chain has TRBV9 and TRBJ1-2; D perhaps matches TRBD1 (6 bases). V shed 1 base and J shed 3 bases, with 7 bases lying between them. The CDR3 length is 13 residues. Germline V gene lookup returns CDR1 SGDLS and CDR2 YYNGEE. The CDR3 coding sequence is TGTGCCAGCAGCGTAACAGGGTACTATGGCTACACCTTC. Residues: CASSVTGYYGYTF.

The V call is TRBV15, the J call TRBJ2-5; 8 bases are a match to TRBD1. The CDR3 spans 16 residues. V was clipped by 1 base and J by 4 bases; unmatched bases: 8. Looked up from germline, CDR1 is LNHNV and CDR2 is YYDKDF (reference sequence). CDR3 region: CATSRVGRGRGETQYF. CDR3 sequence (DNA): TGTGCCACCAGCAGAGTTGGCAGGGGGCGAGGAGAGACCCAGTACTTC.

This clone was recorded many times. The chain links TRBV6-5 to TRBJ2-7; D is perhaps TRBD1 (5 bases). This CDR3 has 14 amino acids. CDR1 and CDR2 from the germline V gene are MNHEY and SVGAGI. The V end lost 6 bases, the J end lost 2 bases, and 14 bases lay between the germline ends. The CDR3 DNA reads as TGTGCCAGCAGACCTCCCGGACAAGCCTACGAGCAGTACTTC. This codes for CASRPPGQAYEQYF.

This chain links TRBV25-1 with TRBJ2-4; D is unclear. This CDR3 is 12 amino acids long. The V end was cut by 7 bases, the J end by 1 base, with 5 bases between. Looked up from germline, CDR1 is MGHDK and CDR2 is SYGVNS. The CDR3 spells CASKAAKNIQYF. The DNA for the CDR3 is TGTGCCAGCAAAGCGGCCAAAAACATTCAGTACTTC.

The chain employs TRBV6-6 and TRBJ2-3; D is unresolved. Germline lookup yields CDR1 MNHNY and CDR2 SVGAGI (reference sequence). V lost 4 bases and J 4 bases, leaving 6 bases between the germline ends. CDR3 length: 12 amino acids. Written as DNA, the CDR3 is TGTGCCAGCAGTTCCCACCCAGATACGCAGTATTTT. Encoded protein: CASSSHPDTQYF.

J is TRBJ2-7 and V is TRBV4-1, with 8 bases aligning to TRBD2. The CDR3 length is 16 residues. The V gene end was trimmed by 1 base and the J gene end by 2 bases; junction bases not matched to a gene: 7. Germline V lookup: CDR1 MGHRA, CDR2 YSYEKL. CDR3 in DNA: TGCGCCAGCAGCCAAGTAAGCGGGGGACAAACCTACGAGCAGTACTTC. This sequence encodes CASSQVSGGQTYEQYF.

The chain employs TRBV30 and TRBJ1-5; D is unclear. The CDR3 contains 12 residues. V was pared by 0 bases and J by 9 bases, with 9 bases between. Germline lookup yields CDR1 GTSNPN and CDR2 SVGIG (reference sequence). The CDR3 reads CAWSVLSGPQHF. The DNA of the CDR3 is TGTGCCTGGAGTGTACTTTCAGGGCCCCAGCATTTT.

The chain couples TRBV30 to TRBJ2-2; no reliable D call. CDR1 and CDR2 from the germline V gene are GTSNPN and SVGIG (reference sequence). Trimming stripped 2 bases from V and 5 bases from J, with 3 bases between. The CDR3 loop spans 11 amino acids. The CDR3 DNA follows: TGTGCCTGGAGTCGTACCGGGGAGCTGTTTTTT. It specifies CAWSRTGELFF.